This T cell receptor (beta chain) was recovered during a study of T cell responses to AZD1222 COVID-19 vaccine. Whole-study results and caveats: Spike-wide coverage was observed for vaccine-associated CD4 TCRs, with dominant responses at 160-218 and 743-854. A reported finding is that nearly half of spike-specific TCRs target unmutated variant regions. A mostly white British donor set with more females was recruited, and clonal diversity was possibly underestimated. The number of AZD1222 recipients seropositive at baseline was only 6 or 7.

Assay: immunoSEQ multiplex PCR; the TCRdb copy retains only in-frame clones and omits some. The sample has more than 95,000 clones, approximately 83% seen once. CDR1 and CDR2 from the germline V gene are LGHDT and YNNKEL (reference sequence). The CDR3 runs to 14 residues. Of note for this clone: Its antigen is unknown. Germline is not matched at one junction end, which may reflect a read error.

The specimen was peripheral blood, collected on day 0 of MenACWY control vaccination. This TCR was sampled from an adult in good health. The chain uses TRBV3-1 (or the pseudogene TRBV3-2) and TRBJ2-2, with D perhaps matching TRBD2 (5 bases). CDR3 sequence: CASSHALRPRGAVF. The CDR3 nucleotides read TGTGCCAGCAGCCATGCTTTACGGCCCCGGGGAGCTGTTTTT.